This T cell receptor (beta chain) was identified in a study of read filtering for tumor transcriptome and immune sequencing. Study overall: Mean patient age was 65.9 years, range roughly 40 to 80; over 16 male, some 15 female. R-ISS stage counts were roughly 8 for I, about 15 for II, 7 for III.

Study-wide findings and caveats: Correlation between methods rose after single-read clonotypes were removed.

The CDR3 is 16 residues long. CDR1 and CDR2 (germline): MDHEN, SYDVKM. The V segment lost 6 bases and the J segment 0 bases; nucleotides outside the gene matches: 8. This clonotype was counted ten times or more. Its cognate antigen is unknown. This library used around 0.4 ug RNA and molecular barcoded adaptors spanning alpha/delta and beta/gamma chains. One entry per CDR3 protein, called by TCRdb with MiXCR from the reads. The sample gives 30,000 to 40,000 distinct CDR3 sequences, approximately 10% of which show up once; approximately 37% is in the top ten. This receptor was obtained from a donor aged 40 or older with multiple myeloma. The chain is built from TRBV28 and TRBJ1-5; the match to TRBD1 covers 7 bases. The sequenced sample consisted of a population of CD138-negative cells sorted from bone marrow. The CDR3 loop is CASRRKQGYSNQPQHF. CDR3 DNA: TGTGCCAGCAGGAGAAAACAGGGGTATAGCAATCAGCCCCAGCATTTT. The full variable domain, rest sourced from reference TRBV28 and TRBJ1-5, is DVKVTQSSRYLVKRTGEKVFLECVQDMDHENMFWYRQDPGLGLRLIYFSYDVKMKEKGDIPEGYSVSREKKERFSLILESASTNQTSMYLCASRRKQGYSNQPQHFGDGTRLSIL.